These 18 T cell receptor beta chains were sequenced from one sample in a study of blood T cell repertoires in COVID-19. Sequenced by immunoSEQ multiplex PCR; TCRdb stores in-frame clones only, minus some. The sample has some 130,000 clones; 80% to 90% are singletons. Sequenced sample: PBMCs or T cells enriched from blood (not recorded which). These receptor sequences come from a woman between 45 and 65 years old who had recovered from COVID-19.

This sequence joins TRBV11-3 and TRBJ2-7, with a possible D match to TRBD2 (5 bases). The CDR3 has 13 amino acids. Trimming took off 1 base at V and 3 bases at J, with 7 bases between the two ends. Germline V CDR1 and CDR2: SGHNT, YENEEA. Here the CDR3 reads CASSLAGIYEQYF. The DNA for the CDR3 is TGTGCCAGCAGCTTAGCGGGAATCTACGAGCAGTACTTC.

This chain joins TRBV11-3 and TRBJ1-1; D uncertain. V gave up 7 bases and J gave up 1 base, with 10 bases separating them. This CDR3 region has 13 residues. CDR1 is SGHNT and CDR2 is YENEEA in the germline V gene. CDR3: CASNKQENTEAFF. The DNA for the CDR3 is TGTGCCAGCAATAAGCAGGAGAACACTGAAGCTTTCTTT.

This clone was counted between two and nine times. The gene calls are TRBV19 and TRBJ2-5; TRBD2 agrees at 8 bases. The CDR3 is 15 residues long. Germline CDR1 and CDR2: LNHDA and SQIVND (reference sequence). The J segment lost 5 bases and the V segment lost 6 bases, leaving 11 bases of the junction unmatched. The CDR3: CASRTTGTSVETQYF. CDR3 sequence (DNA): TGTGCCAGTAGAACCACCGGGACTAGTGTTGAGACCCAGTACTTC. The full variable domain, with the rest looked up from reference TRBV19 and TRBJ2-5, is DGGITQSPKYLFRKEGQNVTLSCEQNLNHDAMYWYRQDPGQGLRLIYYSQIVNDFQKGDIAEGYSVSREKKESFPLTVTSAQKNPTAFYLCASRTTGTSVETQYFGPGTRLLVL.

The chain recombines TRBV28 with TRBJ2-3; 8 nucleotides line up with TRBD2. CDR3 size: 15 residues. The germline V gene has CDR1 MDHEN and CDR2 SYDVKM. V shed 5 bases, J shed 1 base, and the junction held 5 bases outside the gene matches. CDR3 coding DNA: TGTGCCAGCAGTCTAAGCGGGGGCCGCACAGATACGCAGTATTTT. Its protein is CASSLSGGRTDTQYF.

In nucleotides, the CDR3 is TGTGCCAGCAGTCGACGGATCAAATACCAGGGGGGTGCAGCCAAAAACATTCAGTACTTC. Its translation: CASSRRIKYQGGAAKNIQYF. The chain joins TRBV27 to TRBJ2-4, with D possibly TRBD1 on 7 matching bases. V lost 5 bases, J lost 0 bases, and 26 bases lay in between. Germline-derived CDR1 and CDR2 are MNHEY and SMNVEV (reference sequence). CDR3 length: 20 amino acids.

CDR3 amino acids: CASSQEGSSQGQGYTF. The CDR3 DNA follows: TGCGCCAGCAGCCAAGAAGGTTCTAGTCAGGGGCAGGGCTACACCTTC. This chain connects TRBV4-1 to TRBJ1-2; weak D call: TRBD1 (6 bases). Germline V gene sequence: CDR1 MGHRA, CDR2 YSYEKL. This CDR3 has 16 residues. Trimming shortened V by 0 bases and J by 8 bases, and 19 bases separated the two germline ends.

The CDR3 nucleotides are TGTGCCATCAGGGGCGGGGATCACAATGAGCAGTTCTTC. It specifies CAIRGGDHNEQFF. The chain is built from TRBV10-3 and TRBJ2-1, with a weak D call TRBD2 (6 bases). Trimming stripped 6 bases from V and 5 bases from J, with 11 bases between. The CDR3 loop spans 13 amino acids. Germline-derived CDR1 and CDR2 are ENHRY and SYGVKD.

The chain is built from TRBV4-3 and TRBJ1-1; D is uncertain. This CDR3 region has 13 residues. Germline CDR1 reads LGHNA; CDR2 reads YSLEER. V lost 0 bases to trimming and J lost 7 bases, with 9 bases between them. CDR3 region: CASSQDWGDEAFF. The CDR3 DNA is TGCGCCAGCAGCCAAGATTGGGGAGATGAAGCTTTCTTT.

This rearrangement joins TRBV18 to TRBJ2-7, with 10 positions matching TRBD1. Germline V CDR1 and CDR2: KGHSH, LQKENI. The CDR3 is made up of 14 amino acids. J lost 2 bases, V lost 4 bases, and 2 bases had no gene match. The CDR3 region is CASSRGQGAYEQYF. The CDR3 nucleotides read TGTGCCAGCTCACGCGGACAGGGGGCCTACGAGCAGTACTTC.

This chain links TRBV9 with TRBJ1-4; no clear D gene. This CDR3 has 14 amino acids. The V gene's germline CDR1 is SGDLS and CDR2 YYNGEE. Trimming took off 1 base at V and 4 bases at J, with 8 bases between the two ends. DNA of the CDR3: TGTGCCAGCAGCGTACTATCAAATAATGAAAAACTGTTTTTT. Its translation is CASSVLSNNEKLFF.

This sequence joins TRBV19 and TRBJ2-2; 9 bases align to TRBD1. CDR3 length equals 16 residues. Germline lookup yields CDR1 LNHDA and CDR2 SQIVND (reference sequence). Trimming removed 6 bases from V and 2 bases from J; junction bases left unmatched: 7. The CDR3 spells CASRRPGQGNTGELFF. CDR3 DNA: TGTGCCAGTAGACGCCCGGGACAGGGTAACACCGGGGAGCTGTTTTTT.

This chain joins TRBV27 and TRBJ2-7; TRBD1 might be the D (6 bases). Germline lookup yields CDR1 MNHEY and CDR2 SMNVEV (reference sequence). The V end was cut by 4 bases, the J end by 5 bases, with 15 bases between. CDR3 size: 14 residues. The CDR3 sequence: CASSSVGQGNEQYF. CDR3 nucleotide sequence: TGTGCCAGCAGTTCGGTAGGGCAGGGGAACGAGCAGTACTTC.

In regard to this clone: Other DNA sequences in this specimen translate into the identical CDR3. The V call is TRBV6-5, the J call TRBJ1-5; D is ambiguous. The V end lost 6 bases, the J end lost 0 bases, and 12 bases lay between the germline ends. The CDR3 contains 15 residues. CDR1 and CDR2 from the germline V gene are MNHEY and SVGAGI. The chain's CDR3 is CASRIRIYSNQPQHF. Written as DNA, the CDR3 is TGTGCCAGCAGAATCAGGATTTATAGCAATCAGCCCCAGCATTTT.

CDR3 in amino acids: CATSRDRRSTVNTEAFF. DNA for the CDR3: TGTGCCACCAGCAGAGACAGAAGATCGACAGTGAACACTGAAGCTTTCTTT. The chain employs TRBV15 and TRBJ1-1; a weak D match, TRBD1 (5 bases). The CDR3 consists of 17 residues. The germline gives CDR1 LNHNV, CDR2 YYDKDF (reference sequence). Trimming cost V 0 bases and J 0 bases, with 14 bases left between them.

V is TRBV6-1 and J is TRBJ2-5; a weak D match, TRBD2 (7 bases). The V end lost 5 bases, the J end lost 5 bases, and 15 bases lay between the germline ends. The V gene's germline CDR1 is MNHNS and CDR2 SASEGT. This CDR3 spans 14 amino acids. CDR3 sequence (DNA): TGTGCCAGCAGTTTCGGGGGGCCGGGCGAGACCCAGTACTTC. Translating it yields CASSFGGPGETQYF.

This chain joins TRBV5-5 and TRBJ1-5; D might be TRBD1 (5 bases). This CDR3 has 15 amino acids. Germline V CDR1 and CDR2: SGHKS, YYEKEE (reference sequence). The germline V and J ends were trimmed by 0 bases and 5 bases, with 12 bases remaining between them. The CDR3 nucleotides are TGTGCCAGCAGCTTGGTCCCAGGAGGGGATCAGCCCCAGCATTTT. Its translation: CASSLVPGGDQPQHF.

The rearrangement joins TRBV4-1 to TRBJ1-1, with D uncertain. CDR1 is MGHRA, CDR2 YSYEKL, per germline. CDR3 length equals 14 residues. The V gene lost 0 bases and the J gene lost 3 bases, with 8 bases spanning the gap. The CDR3 coding sequence is TGCGCCAGCAGCCAAGATTTGGGAGACACTGAAGCTTTCTTT. As protein: CASSQDLGDTEAFF.

The genes are TRBV11-3 and TRBJ1-1; 12 bases agree with TRBD1. The CDR3 contains 17 residues. From germline, CDR1 is SGHNT and CDR2 YENEEA. Germline trimming cut 5 bases from V and 5 bases from J; bases unmatched to any gene: 12. CDR3 residues: CASSPGPRDRGRTEAFF. The CDR3 DNA sequence: TGTGCCAGCAGCCCGGGACCCCGGGACAGGGGGCGAACTGAAGCTTTCTTT.